Shown below are 18 T cell receptor beta chains from a single sample sequenced in a study of cytomegalovirus exposure and HLA in healthy donors. The PCR employed 60 Vbeta primers together with 13 Jbeta primers. The table came from immunoSEQ multiplex PCR; TCRdb's copy has only in-frame clones and leaves some out. The sample shows approximately 120,000 clones, 74% of them seen only once. The material sequenced was PBMCs. These receptors were taken from a woman between 50 and 59 years old in good health and CMV-seropositive.

The rearrangement links TRBV7-8 to TRBJ2-7; D is perhaps TRBD2 (6 bases). Germline loops: CDR1 SGHVS, CDR2 FQNEAQ. The CDR3 extends over 12 amino acids. Trimming removed 1 base at V and 7 bases at J, with 8 bases between. The CDR3 is CASSLEGGEQYF. The CDR3 DNA reads TGTGCCAGCAGCTTAGAAGGAGGGGAGCAGTACTTC.

The chain joins TRBV7-6 to TRBJ1-2; 8 nucleotides align to TRBD1. This CDR3 is built from 19 residues. V lost 5 bases, J lost 6 bases, and 23 bases stayed unmatched. Germline CDR1 SGHVS, CDR2 FNYEAQ. The CDR3 sequence is CASSPRDRSPWDLSDGYTF. The CDR3 coding sequence is TGTGCCAGCAGCCCCAGGGACAGGAGCCCATGGGACCTCTCCGATGGCTACACCTTC.

The chain carries TRBV27 and TRBJ1-2; 7 bases match TRBD1. Germline CDR1 is MNHEY and CDR2 is SMNVEV (reference sequence). This CDR3 spans 14 amino acids. After removal of 5 bases from V and 5 bases from J, the junction contained 8 bases not matched to a gene. The CDR3 region is CASSPGGQTYGYTF. The CDR3 region has the DNA TGTGCCAGCAGTCCCGGGGGACAGACGTATGGCTACACCTTC.

This clone has a handful of counts. This chain joins TRBV5-6 and TRBJ1-4; possibly TRBD1 for D (5 bases). Trimming left V 0 bases short and J 7 bases short, with 13 bases between. This CDR3 region has 15 residues. Germline CDR1 is SGHDT and CDR2 is YYEEEE. The CDR3 DNA follows: TGTGCCAGCAGCTTGGCAGGAGGGGAAAGTGAAAAACTGTTTTTT. Its translation is CASSLAGGESEKLFF.

In its sample, this clone was seen a few times. The CDR3: CASSEFTGGAGREQYF. CDR3 coding DNA: TGTGCCAGCAGCGAGTTCACAGGGGGCGCGGGGCGCGAGCAGTACTTC. The rearrangement uses TRBV11-1 and TRBJ2-7; TRBD1 aligns across 9 bases. Germline CDR1 reads SGHAT; CDR2 reads FQDESV (reference sequence). This CDR3 has 16 amino acids. After removal of 5 bases from V and 6 bases from J, the junction contained 14 bases not matched to a gene.

The chain uses TRBV7-6 and TRBJ2-2; D gene ambiguous. The length of the CDR3 is 16 residues. Per the germline V gene, CDR1 is SGHVS and CDR2 is FNYEAQ. Trimming removed 0 bases at V and 3 bases at J, with 11 bases between. CDR3 bases: TGTGCCAGCAGCTTAGCGCACGGTCGTGACACCGGGGAGCTGTTTTTT. Amino acids: CASSLAHGRDTGELFF.

This sequence joins TRBV9 and TRBJ2-5; D is perhaps TRBD1 (6 bases). The DNA end lines up better with TRBJ2-7; the J call may be wrong. Per the germline V gene, CDR1 is SGDLS and CDR2 is YYNGEE. This CDR3 region has 15 residues. This CDR3 reads CASSAMPGGFYEQYF. CDR3 DNA sequence: TGTGCCAGCAGCGCAATGCCTGGGGGCTTCTACGAGCAGTACTTC.

This clone was seen a few times. The chain joins TRBV6-1 to TRBJ2-3; TRBD2 matches 9 bases. Germline trimming cut 2 bases from V and 7 bases from J; bases unmatched to any gene: 7. Germline V gives CDR1 MNHNS, CDR2 SASEGT. This CDR3 is 15 amino acids long. The CDR3: CASSESAGGPHTQYF. CDR3 in DNA: TGTGCCAGCAGTGAATCTGCGGGGGGGCCGCATACGCAGTATTTT.

This chain uses TRBV5-4 with TRBJ2-1; TRBD2 agrees at 9 bases. Trimming at V came to 4 bases and at J to 5 bases, leaving 4 bases not matched to a gene. Germline V gene data show CDR1 as SGHNT and CDR2 as YYREEE (reference sequence). CDR3 size: 14 residues. In nucleotides, the CDR3 is TGTGCCAGCAGCCTAGCGGGAAATCACAATGAGCAGTTCTTC. Translation: CASSLAGNHNEQFF.

The genes are TRBV6-1 and TRBJ1-2; D gene uncertain. This CDR3 comprises 14 residues. V was trimmed by 2 bases and J by 4 bases, leaving 11 bases between them. CDR1 MNHNS and CDR2 SASEGT come from the germline V gene. The CDR3 DNA reads TGTGCCAGCAGTGAACCAGTCCCGCTCTATGGCTACACCTTC. Protein product: CASSEPVPLYGYTF.

This chain connects TRBV6-5 to TRBJ2-7; 8 nucleotides agree with TRBD1. Germline V gives CDR1 MNHEY, CDR2 SVGAGI. This CDR3 has 16 residues. Germline trimming cut 4 bases from V and 3 bases from J; bases unmatched to any gene: 11. DNA for the CDR3: TGTGCCAGCAGTTCGACAGGGGCCCAACCTTTCTACGAGCAGTACTTC. It translates to CASSSTGAQPFYEQYF.

The rearrangement joins TRBV10-1 to TRBJ2-3, with 10 nucleotides matching TRBD2. There are 15 residues in the CDR3. The germline V gene encodes CDR1 WNHNN and CDR2 SYGVQD (reference sequence). Unmatched junction bases numbered 5, after V lost 3 bases and J lost 5 bases. The CDR3 region is CASSESLAGEDTQYF. The CDR3 nucleotides read TGCGCCAGCAGTGAAAGCCTAGCGGGGGAAGATACGCAGTATTTT.

This sequence joins TRBV19 and TRBJ2-5; 8 bases map to TRBD2. The CDR3 is made up of 15 amino acids. V trimming: 4 bases; J trimming: 1 base; junction bases outside the gene matches: 5. Germline V lookup: CDR1 LNHDA, CDR2 SQIVND (reference sequence). DNA of the CDR3: TGTGCCAGTAGTACCCCACGGGGGGGCCAAGAGACCCAGTACTTC. Amino acid sequence: CASSTPRGGQETQYF.

V and J are TRBV7-6 and TRBJ2-1; TRBD2 matches at 10 bases. CDR3 size: 15 residues. Germline V gene sequence: CDR1 SGHVS, CDR2 FNYEAQ. V lost 4 bases and J lost 5; bases outside the gene matches: 5. CDR3 coding DNA: TGTGCCAGCAGCTCCCTAGCGGGGGCGGACAATGAGCAGTTCTTC. Its protein is CASSSLAGADNEQFF.

This chain joins TRBV28 and TRBJ2-1; 9 bases line up with TRBD2. Germline V gives CDR1 MDHEN, CDR2 SYDVKM. V was pared by 4 bases and J by 7 bases, with 14 bases of the junction left unmatched. There are 17 residues in the CDR3. The CDR3 nucleotides are TGTGCCAGCAGTTGGGCCTTGGCGGGGGGGCTTGGTAATGAGCAGTTCTTC. It codes for CASSWALAGGLGNEQFF.

The gene calls are TRBV28 and TRBJ1-2; 8 bases are a match to TRBD1. V dropped 10 bases and J dropped 2; count of bases not matched to a gene: 6. This CDR3 contains 13 residues. The germline CDR1 and CDR2 sequences are MDHEN and SYDVKM. The CDR3 loop is CAIHSGGNYGYTF. In DNA, the CDR3 is TGTGCCATCCACTCAGGGGGCAACTATGGCTACACCTTC.

This clone was seen a handful of times. V is TRBV6-1 and J is TRBJ2-1; TRBD2 agrees at 11 bases. The CDR3 has 15 amino acids. The V gene end was trimmed by 9 bases and the J gene end by 7 bases; junction bases not matched to a gene: 11. Germline V gives CDR1 MNHNS, CDR2 SASEGT. The CDR3 DNA reads as TGTGCCAGGGGGGTACTAGCGGGGGCGGGTAATGAGCAGTTCTTC. This sequence encodes CARGVLAGAGNEQFF.

The chain employs TRBV28 and TRBJ1-5; D remains ambiguous. V lost 7 bases to trimming and J lost 6 bases, with 22 bases between them. The CDR3 is made up of 16 amino acids. Germline V lookup: CDR1 MDHEN, CDR2 SYDVKM. The CDR3 coding sequence is TGTGCCAGCACCCTCGCAGCGTCGCCGCCGGGTCAGCCCCAGCATTTT. Protein sequence: CASTLAASPPGQPQHF.